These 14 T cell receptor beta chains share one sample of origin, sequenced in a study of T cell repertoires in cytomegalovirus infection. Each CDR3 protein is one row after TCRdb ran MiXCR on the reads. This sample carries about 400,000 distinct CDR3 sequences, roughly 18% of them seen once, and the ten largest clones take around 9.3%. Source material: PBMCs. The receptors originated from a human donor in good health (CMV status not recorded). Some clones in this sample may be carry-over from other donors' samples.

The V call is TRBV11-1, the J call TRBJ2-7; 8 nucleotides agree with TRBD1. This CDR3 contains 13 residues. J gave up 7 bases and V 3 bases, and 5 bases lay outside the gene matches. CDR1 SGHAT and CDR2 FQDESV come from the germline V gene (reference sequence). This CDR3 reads CASSFGQGKEQYF. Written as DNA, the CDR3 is TGTGCCAGCAGCTTCGGACAGGGCAAAGAGCAGTACTTC.

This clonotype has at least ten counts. CDR3 region: CASTPWEAGGPYEQYF. The DNA for the CDR3 is TGTGCCAGCACTCCTTGGGAGGCGGGGGGGCCCTACGAGCAGTACTTC. The chain couples TRBV28 to TRBJ2-7, with 9 bases that match TRBD2. The CDR3 runs 16 residues. Germline assignment: CDR1 MDHEN and CDR2 SYDVKM. With 7 bases clipped from V and 2 bases from J, the junction kept 12 bases outside the gene matches.

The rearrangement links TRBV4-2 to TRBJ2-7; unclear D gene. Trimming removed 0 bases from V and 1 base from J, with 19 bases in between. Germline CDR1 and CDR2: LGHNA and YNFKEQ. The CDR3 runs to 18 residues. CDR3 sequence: CASSQDGQAPVESYEQYF. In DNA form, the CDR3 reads TGTGCCAGCAGCCAAGATGGGCAGGCCCCGGTAGAATCCTACGAGCAGTACTTC.

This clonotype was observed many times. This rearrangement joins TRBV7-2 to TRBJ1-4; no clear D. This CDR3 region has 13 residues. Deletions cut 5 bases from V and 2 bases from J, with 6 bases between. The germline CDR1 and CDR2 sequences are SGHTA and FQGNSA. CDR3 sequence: CASSIYTNEKLFF. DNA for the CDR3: TGTGCCAGCAGCATTTACACTAATGAAAAACTGTTTTTT.

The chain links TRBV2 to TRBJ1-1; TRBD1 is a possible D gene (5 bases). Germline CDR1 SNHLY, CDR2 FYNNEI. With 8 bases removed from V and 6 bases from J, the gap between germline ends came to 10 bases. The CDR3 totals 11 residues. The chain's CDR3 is CASGGASEAFF. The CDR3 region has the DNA TGTGCCAGCGGAGGGGCATCTGAAGCTTTCTTT.

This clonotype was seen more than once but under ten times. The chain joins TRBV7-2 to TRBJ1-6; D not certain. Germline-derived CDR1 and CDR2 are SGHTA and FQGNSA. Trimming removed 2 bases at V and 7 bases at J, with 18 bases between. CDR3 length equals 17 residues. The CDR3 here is CASSLSGPLARNSPLHF. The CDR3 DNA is TGTGCCAGCAGCTTATCAGGCCCGCTGGCCCGAAATTCACCCCTCCACTTT.

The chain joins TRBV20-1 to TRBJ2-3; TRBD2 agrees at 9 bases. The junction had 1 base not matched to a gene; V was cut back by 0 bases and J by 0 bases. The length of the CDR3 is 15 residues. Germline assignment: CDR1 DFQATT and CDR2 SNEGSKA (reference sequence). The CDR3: CSARDLAGSTDTQYF. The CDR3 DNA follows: TGCAGTGCTAGAGACCTAGCGGGAAGCACAGATACGCAGTATTTT.

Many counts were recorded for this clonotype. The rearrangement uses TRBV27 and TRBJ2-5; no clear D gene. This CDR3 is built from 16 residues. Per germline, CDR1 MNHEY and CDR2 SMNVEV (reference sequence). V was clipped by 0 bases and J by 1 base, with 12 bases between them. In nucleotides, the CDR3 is TGTGCCAGCAGTTTATCCAGTGGCCTAATCCAAGAGACCCAGTACTTC. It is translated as CASSLSSGLIQETQYF.

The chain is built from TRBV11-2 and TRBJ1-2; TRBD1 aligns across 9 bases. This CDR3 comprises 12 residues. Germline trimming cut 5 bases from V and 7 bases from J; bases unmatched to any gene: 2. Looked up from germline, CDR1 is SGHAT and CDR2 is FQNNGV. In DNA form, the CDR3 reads TGTGCCAGCAGCCTGGACAGGGGTGGCTACACCTTC. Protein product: CASSLDRGGYTF. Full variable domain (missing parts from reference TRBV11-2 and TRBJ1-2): EAGVAQSPRYKIIEKRQSVAFWCNPISGHATLYWYQQILGQGPKLLIQFQNNGVVDDSQLPKDRFSAERLKGVDSTLKIQPAKLEDSAVYLCASSLDRGGYTFGSGTRLTVV.

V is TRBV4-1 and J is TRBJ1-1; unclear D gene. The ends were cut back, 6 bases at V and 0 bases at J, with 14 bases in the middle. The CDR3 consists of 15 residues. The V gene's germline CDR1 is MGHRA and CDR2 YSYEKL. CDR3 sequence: CASSALGRVNTEAFF. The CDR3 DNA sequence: TGCGCCAGCAGTGCACTAGGGAGGGTGAACACTGAAGCTTTCTTT.

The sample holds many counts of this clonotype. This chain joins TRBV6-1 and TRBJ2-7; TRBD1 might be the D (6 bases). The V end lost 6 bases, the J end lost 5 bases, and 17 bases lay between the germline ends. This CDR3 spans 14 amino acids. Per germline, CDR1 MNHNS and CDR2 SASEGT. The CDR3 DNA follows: TGTGCCAGCAGATTCTCCGGGACACTAAACGAGCAGTACTTC. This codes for CASRFSGTLNEQYF.

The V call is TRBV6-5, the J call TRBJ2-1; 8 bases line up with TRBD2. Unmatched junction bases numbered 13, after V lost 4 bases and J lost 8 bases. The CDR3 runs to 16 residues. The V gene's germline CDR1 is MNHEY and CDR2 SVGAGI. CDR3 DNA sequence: TGTGCCAGCAGTTCCATCGGGGCGGGAGGTAATTATGAGCAGTTCTTC. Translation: CASSSIGAGGNYEQFF.

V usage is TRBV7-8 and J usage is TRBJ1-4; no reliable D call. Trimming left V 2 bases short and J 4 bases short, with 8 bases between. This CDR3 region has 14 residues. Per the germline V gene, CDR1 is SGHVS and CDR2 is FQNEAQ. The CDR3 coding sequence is TGTGCCAGCAGCTTACAGGATTTTAATGAAAAACTGTTTTTT. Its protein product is CASSLQDFNEKLFF. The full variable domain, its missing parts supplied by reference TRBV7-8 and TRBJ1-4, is GAGVSQSPRYKVAKRGQDVALRCDPISGHVSLFWYQQALGQGPEFLTYFQNEAQLDKSGLPSDRFFAERPEGSVSTLKIQRTQQEDSAVYLCASSLQDFNEKLFFGSGTQLSVL.

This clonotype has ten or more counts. The CDR3 loop is CAIKGLRDYEQYF. Written as DNA, the CDR3 is TGTGCCATCAAGGGACTAAGGGACTACGAGCAGTACTTC. This rearrangement joins TRBV10-3 to TRBJ2-7; 7 positions agree with TRBD2. The germline V gene encodes CDR1 ENHRY and CDR2 SYGVKD. CDR3 length: 13 amino acids. The ends lost 7 bases at V and 3 bases at J; junction bases unmatched: 6.